This TCR beta chain was sequenced for a study of T cells in Graves' hyperthyroidism and ophthalmopathy. RNA transcripts provided the source from which TCR beta CDR3 regions were amplified. Using the HTBI primer set, a first-round RT-PCR was run on the TCR CDR3. TCRdb recomputed calls from the multiplex PCR reads with MiXCR, one row per CDR3 protein. The table has 550,000 to 800,000 distinct CDR3 sequences, about 16% seen once. The specimen sequenced was blood. The origin of this receptor is a man younger than 35 with Graves' hyperthyroidism.

In nucleotides, the CDR3 is TGTGCTAGTGGTTTCCCCCCAACCGGGGGAGGCTATGGCTACACCTTC. Its protein product is CASGFPPTGGGYGYTF. The chain couples TRBV12-5 to TRBJ1-2, with D possibly matching TRBD1 (5 bases). V lost 3 bases, J lost 4 bases, and 18 bases lay in between. Germline assignment: CDR1 LGHNT and CDR2 FRNRAP. The CDR3 is 16 amino acids. The entire variable domain, with the rest obtained from reference TRBV12-5 and TRBJ1-2, is as follows: DARVTQTPRHKVTEMGQEVTMRCQPILGHNTVFWYRQTMMQGLELLAYFRNRAPLDDSGMPKDRFSAEMPDATLATLKIQPSEPRDSAVYFCASGFPPTGGGYGYTFGSGTRLTVV.